The clone carrying this TCR beta chain appeared a single time. Its specificity is unknown. These data belong to a study of T cells in tuberculosis. Study-wide background: CD1B tetramers identified T cells specific for mycobacterial lipid GMM. This South African cohort compared adolescents with or without latent tuberculosis against adults with active tuberculosis. Overall study findings and caveats: Active tuberculosis alpha repertoires lay closer to GMM-specific TCRs than controls'.

V was pared by 1 base and J by 8 bases, with 5 bases of the junction left unmatched. The CDR3 runs 16 residues. Germline loops: CDR1 SEHNR, CDR2 FQNEAQ (reference sequence). Generated by immunoSEQ multiplex PCR, the TCRdb table keeps only in-frame clones and is missing some. Of some 30,000 clones listed, around 90% are singletons. Each clinical donor contributed on average roughly 100,000 T cells from unsorted cryopreserved PBMC. This sequence was found in a donor aged 5 to 30 with latent tuberculosis or without tuberculosis infection. Some clones in this sample may be carry-over from other donors' samples. This chain joins TRBV7-9 and TRBJ1-6; 10 bases line up with TRBD1. Sequences were obtained from PBMCs. CDR3 amino acids: CASSLGQGAFDSPLHF. The CDR3 bases are TGTGCCAGCAGCTTAGGACAGGGGGCTTTTGATTCACCCCTCCACTTT.